Presented here are 21 T cell receptor beta chains from one specimen sequenced in a study of cytomegalovirus exposure and HLA in healthy donors. 13 Jbeta primers and 60 Vbeta primers were used for the PCR. This table comes from immunoSEQ multiplex PCR, and its TCRdb copy is limited to in-frame clones, with some not included. The sample includes approximately 51,000 clones, approximately 68% of them seen just once. Sequencing was performed on PBMCs. These receptors were collected from a young man in good health and CMV-seronegative.

The CDR3 reads CASSQATTSTIEQFF. The CDR3, as DNA: TGCGCCAGCAGCCAGGCAACCACTAGTACAATTGAGCAGTTCTTC. The V and J genes are TRBV4-1 and TRBJ2-1; D perhaps matches TRBD2 (5 bases). Deletions cut 3 bases from V and 9 bases from J, with 18 bases between. CDR3 length: 15 residues. CDR1 is MGHRA and CDR2 is YSYEKL in the germline V gene.

This sequence joins TRBV2 and TRBJ1-4; tentatively, D is TRBD1 (6 bases). Germline-derived CDR1 and CDR2 are SNHLY and FYNNEI. V lost 8 bases to trimming and J lost 1 base, with 11 bases between them. This CDR3 is 14 amino acids long. Here the CDR3 DNA reads TGTGCCAGCCGGAAGACAGGAACTAATGAAAAACTGTTTTTT. Its translation: CASRKTGTNEKLFF.

This chain joins TRBV5-1 and TRBJ2-3; tentative D call: TRBD2 (6 bases). CDR1 is SGHRS and CDR2 is YFSETQ in the germline V gene. Trimming stripped 4 bases from V and 3 bases from J, with 9 bases between. The CDR3 sequence is 13 residues long. The CDR3 DNA reads as TGCGCCAGCAGCCGGGGGTTAACAGATACGCAGTATTTT. Amino acids: CASSRGLTDTQYF.

The genes are TRBV18 and TRBJ2-5, with 9 positions matching TRBD1. CDR1 is KGHSH, CDR2 LQKENI, per germline. The length of the CDR3 is 14 residues. V was pared by 3 bases and J by 5 bases, with 4 bases of the junction left unmatched. The CDR3 nucleotides are TGTGCCAGCTCACCCCGGGACAGGGTTGAGACCCAGTACTTC. Amino acids: CASSPRDRVETQYF.

The chain recombines TRBV27 with TRBJ2-1, with 9 bases lining up with TRBD1. The CDR3 totals 16 residues. V dropped 6 bases and J dropped 8; count of bases not matched to a gene: 14. Per the germline V gene, CDR1 is MNHEY and CDR2 is SMNVEV (reference sequence). This chain's CDR3 is CASRRLGTGRGDEQFF. The CDR3, as DNA: TGTGCCAGCAGACGATTAGGGACAGGGCGTGGGGATGAGCAGTTCTTC.

The V gene is TRBV30, the J gene TRBJ1-1; D unclear. CDR3 size: 13 residues. V was clipped by 0 bases and J by 1 base, with 6 bases between them. CDR1 and CDR2 (germline): GTSNPN, SVGIG (reference sequence). The DNA for the CDR3 is TGTGCCTGGAGTGTAGGAGGGAACACTGAAGCTTTCTTT. This codes for CAWSVGGNTEAFF.

This chain connects TRBV29-1 to TRBJ2-3, with 14 bases matching TRBD2. The length of the CDR3 is 17 residues. Per the germline V gene, CDR1 is SQVTM and CDR2 is ANQGSEA. J was trimmed by 6 bases and V by 7 bases; bases with no gene match: 15. Here the CDR3 reads CSARGLAGGLSPDTQYF. The CDR3 nucleotides are TGCAGCGCTCGCGGACTAGCGGGAGGCCTGTCACCGGATACGCAGTATTTT.

This chain links TRBV6-4 with TRBJ2-1; 8 nucleotides match TRBD2. The V gene end was trimmed by 5 bases and the J gene end by 7 bases; junction bases not matched to a gene: 7. This CDR3 contains 14 residues. The V gene's germline CDR1 is MRHNA and CDR2 SNTAGT. The DNA for the CDR3 is TGTGCCAGCAGTAGGGGACTAGGGAGAAATGAGCAGTTCTTC. Encoded protein: CASSRGLGRNEQFF.

This chain uses TRBV2 with TRBJ2-5, with 8 bases matching TRBD1. CDR3 length: 15 residues. J gave up 5 bases and V 6 bases, and 11 bases lay outside the gene matches. The V gene's germline CDR1 is SNHLY and CDR2 FYNNEI. The CDR3 DNA sequence: TGTGCCAGCAGGAGGACAGGGACGTTGACGGAGACCCAGTACTTC. This gives the protein CASRRTGTLTETQYF.

This clone appeared once. This chain connects TRBV19 to TRBJ2-7; the match to TRBD1 covers 10 bases. The CDR3 is 15 residues long. CDR1 and CDR2 from the germline V gene are LNHDA and SQIVND (reference sequence). V shed 5 bases, J shed 3 bases, and the junction held 7 bases outside the gene matches. DNA of the CDR3: TGTGCCAGTAGTGCGGGACAGGGGACCTTCTACGAGCAGTACTTC. The encoded protein is CASSAGQGTFYEQYF. The full variable domain, with the rest looked up from reference TRBV19 and TRBJ2-7, is DGGITQSPKYLFRKEGQNVTLSCEQNLNHDAMYWYRQDPGQGLRLIYYSQIVNDFQKGDIAEGYSVSREKKESFPLTVTSAQKNPTAFYLCASSAGQGTFYEQYFGPGTRLTVT.

In this sample, this clone turned up once. This sequence joins TRBV6-1 and TRBJ1-6, with TRBD1 identical over 7 bases. Germline CDR1 and CDR2: MNHNS and SASEGT. The ends lost 6 bases at V and 0 bases at J; junction bases unmatched: 2. This CDR3 region has 15 residues. CDR3 in amino acids: CASRDRNSYNSPLHF. Written as DNA, the CDR3 is TGTGCCAGCAGGGACAGGAACTCCTATAATTCACCCCTCCACTTT.

The chain carries TRBV6-5 and TRBJ2-7; D possibly corresponds to TRBD1 (5 bases). The CDR3 extends over 14 amino acids. Trimming cost V 7 bases and J 0 bases, with 13 bases left between them. Germline V gene sequence: CDR1 MNHEY, CDR2 SVGAGI. Written as DNA, the CDR3 is TGTGCCAGCACGTCACACAGGAGCTCCTACGAGCAGTACTTC. It encodes CASTSHRSSYEQYF.

The rearrangement uses TRBV5-1 and TRBJ2-2; 8 bases agree with TRBD2. The CDR3 has 16 amino acids. CDR1 is SGHRS and CDR2 is YFSETQ in the germline V gene. The trim removed 2 bases at V and 4 bases at J, leaving 7 bases unmatched. The DNA for the CDR3 is TGCGCCAGCAGCTTACGGAGCGGGAGCGGCACCGGGGAGCTGTTTTTT. Translating it yields CASSLRSGSGTGELFF.

The chain combines TRBV6-1 with TRBJ2-7; 8 nucleotides line up with TRBD2. This CDR3 contains 15 residues. Germline values: CDR1 MNHNS, CDR2 SASEGT. V trimming: 4 bases; J trimming: 6 bases; junction bases outside the gene matches: 11. CDR3 coding DNA: TGTGCCAGCAGTGTAGGGCGGCTGAGCGGGAGCGAGCAGTACTTC. Encoded protein: CASSVGRLSGSEQYF.

This chain links TRBV5-6 with TRBJ1-3; no definite D call. This CDR3 has 16 amino acids. Germline V gives CDR1 SGHDT, CDR2 YYEEEE. Trimming shortened V by 1 base and J by 0 bases, and 11 bases separated the two germline ends. CDR3 bases: TGTGCCAGCAGCTTGTTGGCAGGCTCCTCTGGAAACACCATATATTTT. This codes for CASSLLAGSSGNTIYF.

The chain uses TRBV29-1 and TRBJ1-1, with 7 bases lining up with TRBD1. Germline CDR1 SQVTM, CDR2 ANQGSEA. V was pared by 6 bases and J by 0 bases, with 4 bases of the junction left unmatched. The CDR3 sequence is 13 residues long. The CDR3 coding sequence is TGCAGCGTATCCGACAGGGTGAACACTGAAGCTTTCTTT. It specifies CSVSDRVNTEAFF.

This sequence joins TRBV5-4 and TRBJ2-2; perhaps TRBD1 as D (6 bases). Germline V CDR1 and CDR2: SGHNT, YYREEE (reference sequence). The CDR3 length is 15 residues. Trimming removed 5 bases at V and 5 bases at J, with 16 bases between. The CDR3 here is CASSSDSPRTGELFF. CDR3 nucleotides: TGTGCCAGCAGTTCGGACAGTCCGAGGACCGGGGAGCTGTTTTTT.

This sequence joins TRBV15 and TRBJ2-5; tentative D call: TRBD1 (6 bases). Germline values: CDR1 LNHNV, CDR2 YYDKDF (reference sequence). The CDR3 spans 16 residues. Between the trimmed V and J ends, which lost 1 base and 4 bases, there was a span of 16 bases. CDR3 amino acids: CATSRAAQGLGETQYF. Written as DNA, the CDR3 is TGTGCCACCAGCAGAGCTGCCCAGGGGTTGGGAGAGACCCAGTACTTC.

This chain joins TRBV5-4 and TRBJ2-1; 7 bases align to TRBD2. This CDR3 is built from 15 residues. Germline V gene lookup returns CDR1 SGHNT and CDR2 YYREEE (reference sequence). V lost 4 bases to trimming and J lost 3 bases; unmatched junction nucleotides: 7. The CDR3 sequence: CASSQASGDYNEQFF. The CDR3 DNA reads TGTGCCAGCAGCCAAGCTAGCGGCGACTACAATGAGCAGTTCTTC.

This clone was seen only a few times. The gene calls are TRBV5-6 and TRBJ1-2; 10 bases are shared with TRBD1. Germline lookup yields CDR1 SGHDT and CDR2 YYEEEE. The CDR3 extends over 15 amino acids. Trimming cost V 1 base and J 10 bases; bases outside gene matches: 10. The CDR3 DNA follows: TGTGCCAGCAGCTTGTTGTCGGGACAGGGGTACGTCTACACCTTC. Protein: CASSLLSGQGYVYTF.

V and J are TRBV29-1 and TRBJ2-7, with a weak D call TRBD1 (6 bases). The germline V gene encodes CDR1 SQVTM and CDR2 ANQGSEA. This CDR3 contains 14 residues. Trimming stripped 7 bases from V and 2 bases from J, with 18 bases between. CDR3 bases: TGCAGCGCCAAGACAGGCTCTACCACCTACGAGCAGTACTTC. Amino acids: CSAKTGSTTYEQYF.